This T cell receptor beta chain was obtained from a study of T cell responses to AZD1222 COVID-19 vaccine. TCRdb's table, derived via immunoSEQ multiplex PCR, lists solely in-frame clones and lacks some. The sample includes about 110,000 clones, less than 95% of them seen just once. Details on this clone: Its antigen is currently unknown.

Study observations and caveats: Repertoires were sampled only after the peak T cell response. Seropositive at baseline were only a handful of AZD1222 recipients.

Researchers grouped second doses given at about 4 or about 12 weeks into one pool. The starting material was peripheral blood, obtained 28 days after the second AZD1222 dose. The origin of this receptor is an adult who received the AZD1222 COVID-19 vaccine.

Here the CDR3 reads CASILQGSSYNEQFF. Here the CDR3 DNA reads TGTGCCAGCATTTTACAGGGGAGCTCCTACAATGAGCAGTTCTTC. V gene TRBV2 combines with J gene TRBJ2-1; 7 bases are shared with TRBD1. With 7 bases clipped from V and 0 bases from J, the junction kept 6 bases outside the gene matches. CDR1 and CDR2 (germline): SNHLY, FYNNEI. The CDR3 has 15 amino acids.